These 18 T cell receptor beta chains were sequenced from one sample in a study of T cells in Graves' hyperthyroidism and ophthalmopathy. Template material for amplifying TCR beta CDR3 regions consisted of RNA transcripts. Researchers ran a first-round RT-PCR on the TCR CDR3 using the HTBI primer set. Each CDR3 protein gets one entry after TCRdb re-called the multiplex PCR reads with MiXCR. The sample has roughly 750,000 distinct CDR3 sequences, about 17% seen once. The sample was blood. Receptors originate from a man younger than 35 with Graves' hyperthyroidism.

This clonotype was observed many times. The chain combines TRBV28 with TRBJ2-3, with 8 bases fitting TRBD2. The junction had 14 bases not matched to a gene; V was cut back by 5 bases and J by 1 base. The CDR3 is 18 amino acids. In germline, CDR1 is MDHEN, CDR2 SYDVKM. CDR3 DNA sequence: TGTGCCAGCAGTCCTCTGGTCCGGGAGGGCCCGGGCACAGATACGCAGTATTTT. It specifies CASSPLVREGPGTDTQYF. The entire variable domain, with the rest obtained from reference TRBV28 and TRBJ2-3, is as follows: DVKVTQSSRYLVKRTGEKVFLECVQDMDHENMFWYRQDPGLGLRLIYFSYDVKMKEKGDIPEGYSVSREKKERFSLILESASTNQTSMYLCASSPLVREGPGTDTQYFGPGTRLTVL.

The chain carries TRBV7-6 and TRBJ2-3; TRBD2 matches at 7 bases. CDR1 is SGHVS, CDR2 FNYEAQ, per germline. The CDR3 sequence is 14 residues long. The V segment lost 5 bases and the J segment 4 bases; nucleotides outside the gene matches: 6. CDR3 bases: TGTGCCAGCAGCGGACTAGGAAGGGCAGATACGCAGTATTTT. Translation gives CASSGLGRADTQYF.

The genes are TRBV4-2 and TRBJ2-1; D unresolved. V lost 4 bases to trimming and J lost 0 bases, with 16 bases between them. Germline assignment: CDR1 LGHNA and CDR2 YNFKEQ. The CDR3 sequence is 17 residues long. This chain's CDR3 is CASSPLGPESSYNEQFF. The DNA of the CDR3 is TGTGCCAGCAGCCCCCTAGGGCCCGAAAGCTCCTACAATGAGCAGTTCTTC.

The chain couples TRBV6-5 to TRBJ2-7; D gene uncertain. Trimming took off 2 bases at V and 1 base at J, with 6 bases between the two ends. The germline V gene has CDR1 MNHEY and CDR2 SVGAGI. The CDR3 sequence is 13 residues long. The CDR3 reads CASSYRQSYEQYF. The DNA of the CDR3 is TGTGCCAGCAGTTACAGGCAATCCTACGAGCAGTACTTC.

This clonotype was counted ten times or more. The V call is TRBV12-3 or TRBV12-4, the J call TRBJ2-7, with TRBD1 matching 8 bases. The junction had 6 bases not matched to a gene; V was cut back by 3 bases and J by 5 bases. CDR3 length: 14 residues. CDR3 amino acids: CASSFGRGPHEQYF. The CDR3 DNA sequence: TGTGCCAGCAGTTTCGGCAGGGGGCCCCACGAGCAGTACTTC.

The chain joins TRBV27 to TRBJ2-7, with a possible D match to TRBD2 (5 bases). With 3 bases removed from V and 5 bases from J, the gap between germline ends came to 14 bases. This CDR3 region has 14 residues. The V gene's germline CDR1 is MNHEY and CDR2 SMNVEV (reference sequence). This chain's CDR3 is CASSFGEGVDEQYF. In nucleotides, the CDR3 is TGTGCCAGCAGTTTTGGCGAGGGCGTAGACGAGCAGTACTTC.

This clonotype has at least ten counts. The CDR3 DNA reads TGTGCCAGCAGTTCGTCTAGCGGGCGTTCCTACAATGAGCAGTTCTTC. It yields the protein CASSSSSGRSYNEQFF. The gene calls are TRBV28 and TRBJ2-1; TRBD2 aligns across 8 bases. This CDR3 region has 16 residues. Germline values: CDR1 MDHEN, CDR2 SYDVKM. V gave up 4 bases and J gave up 1 base; unmatched junction bases: 6.

This clonotype was detected many times. V and J are TRBV12-3 or TRBV12-4 and TRBJ2-7; D gene unclear. The CDR3 extends over 15 amino acids. V dropped 1 base and J dropped 5 bases, with 15 bases sitting between them. The CDR3 DNA sequence: TGTGCCAGCAGTTTAGTCCCCGTGGGATTTGACGAGCAGTACTTC. Amino acid sequence: CASSLVPVGFDEQYF.

A note on this clonotype: A read error is possible here, since a much larger clone lies one base away. J is TRBJ2-5 and V is TRBV11-2; 8 positions match TRBD2. Germline values: CDR1 SGHAT, CDR2 FQNNGV. Germline trimming cut 3 bases from V and 5 bases from J; bases unmatched to any gene: 8. The CDR3 runs to 15 residues. The CDR3 DNA sequence: TGTGCCAGCAGCTTTAGCGGGACTAGTGGGGAGACCCAGTACTTC. This sequence encodes CASSFSGTSGETQYF.

This clonotype was seen a handful of times. The J gene is TRBJ2-7, the V gene TRBV20-1, with D perhaps being TRBD1 or TRBD2 (5 bases each). This CDR3 spans 15 amino acids. The V end was cut by 1 base, the J end by 6 bases, with 19 bases between. The V gene's germline CDR1 is DFQATT and CDR2 SNEGSKA (reference sequence). The CDR3 is CSARVAGTVGGEQYF. Written as DNA, the CDR3 is TGCAGTGCTAGAGTTGCCGGGACCGTCGGTGGCGAGCAGTACTTC.

This clonotype was recorded at least ten times. The chain uses TRBV2 and TRBJ1-2; 11 bases are shared with TRBD1. The germline CDR1 and CDR2 sequences are SNHLY and FYNNEI. The CDR3 runs to 15 residues. The V segment lost 6 bases and the J segment 4 bases; nucleotides outside the gene matches: 7. Here the CDR3 reads CASRMDRGQVYGYTF. As DNA, the CDR3 is TGTGCCAGCAGGATGGACAGGGGGCAGGTCTATGGCTACACCTTC.

This clonotype came up many times. The chain recombines TRBV3-1 with TRBJ2-1, with 9 nucleotides matching TRBD2. Germline lookup yields CDR1 LGHDT and CDR2 YNNKEL (reference sequence). Trimming cost V 6 bases and J 1 base; bases outside gene matches: 7. The CDR3 spans 16 residues. The CDR3 region has the DNA TGTGCCAGCAGGCATAGCGGGAGAGGGTCCTACAATGAGCAGTTCTTC. Protein sequence: CASRHSGRGSYNEQFF.

This clonotype occurred a few times. The gene calls are TRBV7-9 and TRBJ2-7; no clear D gene. V lost 4 bases to trimming and J lost 3 bases, with 7 bases between them. In germline, CDR1 is SEHNR, CDR2 FQNEAQ (reference sequence). CDR3 length equals 12 residues. CDR3 loop: CASSSKDYEQYF. As DNA, the CDR3 is TGTGCCAGCAGCTCCAAGGACTACGAGCAGTACTTC.

This clonotype was seen at least ten times. This chain links TRBV11-2 with TRBJ1-4, with TRBD1 as a possible D gene (5 bases). The CDR3 sequence is 13 residues long. The V gene's germline CDR1 is SGHAT and CDR2 FQNNGV. Trimming cost V 5 bases and J 3 bases, with 7 bases left between them. CDR3 in DNA: TGTGCCAGCAGCAGGGACTCTAATGAAAAACTGTTTTTT. Translating it yields CASSRDSNEKLFF.

The chain recombines TRBV28 with TRBJ1-2; D is ambiguous. This CDR3 is built from 12 residues. Germline assignment: CDR1 MDHEN and CDR2 SYDVKM. Trimming shortened V by 2 bases and J by 8 bases, and 9 bases separated the two germline ends. CDR3 sequence reads: CASSLSPAGYTF. In DNA form, the CDR3 reads TGTGCCAGCAGTTTAAGTCCGGCAGGCTACACCTTC.

This clonotype was detected ten times or more. The CDR3, as DNA: TGTGCCAGCAGTTTAGCTCCTAGCGGGATATCCGGGGAGCTGTTTTTT. Residues: CASSLAPSGISGELFF. This sequence joins TRBV28 and TRBJ2-2; TRBD2 matches 9 bases. J lost 6 bases, V lost 2 bases, and 7 bases had no gene match. Germline CDR1 is MDHEN and CDR2 is SYDVKM. The CDR3 runs 16 residues.

In its sample, this clonotype was seen many times. This chain joins TRBV18 and TRBJ1-2; 9 nucleotides agree with TRBD1. The CDR3 sequence is 15 residues long. V dropped 2 bases and J dropped 6; count of bases not matched to a gene: 7. The germline CDR1 and CDR2 sequences are KGHSH and LQKENI. The CDR3 nucleotides read TGTGCCAGCTCACCAAGACAGGGGGGTGTAAATGGCTACACCTTC. Protein sequence: CASSPRQGGVNGYTF.

This clonotype was seen at least ten times. The chain links TRBV12-3 or TRBV12-4 to TRBJ2-1, with D possibly being TRBD1 (5 bases). There are 14 residues in the CDR3. The V gene lost 10 bases and the J gene lost 0 bases, with 13 bases spanning the gap. In nucleotides, the CDR3 is TGTGCCATCACCGACAGAATCTCCTACAATGAGCAGTTCTTC. Its protein product is CAITDRISYNEQFF.